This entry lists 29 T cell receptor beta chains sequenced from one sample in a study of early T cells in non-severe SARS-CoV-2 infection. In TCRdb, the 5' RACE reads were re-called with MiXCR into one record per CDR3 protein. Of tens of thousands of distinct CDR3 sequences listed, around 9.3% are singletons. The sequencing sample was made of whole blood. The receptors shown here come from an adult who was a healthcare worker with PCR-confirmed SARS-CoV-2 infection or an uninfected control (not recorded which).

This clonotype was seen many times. The CDR3 reads CSARATGTSGRKYEQYF. CDR3 nucleotides: TGCAGTGCTAGAGCCACCGGGACTAGCGGGAGGAAATACGAGCAGTACTTC. V and J are TRBV20-1 and TRBJ2-7; TRBD2 aligns across 15 bases. CDR3 size: 17 residues. The V segment lost 1 base and the J segment 4 bases; nucleotides outside the gene matches: 8. CDR1 and CDR2 (germline): DFQATT, SNEGSKA (reference sequence).

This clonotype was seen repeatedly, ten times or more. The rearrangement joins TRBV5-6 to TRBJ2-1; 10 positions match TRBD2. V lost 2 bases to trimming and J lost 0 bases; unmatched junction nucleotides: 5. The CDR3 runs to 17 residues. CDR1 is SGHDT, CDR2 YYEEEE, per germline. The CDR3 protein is CASSFSSSGSSYNEQFF. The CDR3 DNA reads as TGTGCCAGCAGCTTTTCGTCTAGCGGGAGCTCCTACAATGAGCAGTTCTTC. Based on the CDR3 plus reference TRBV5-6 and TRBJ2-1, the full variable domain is DAGVTQSPTHLIKTRGQQVTLRCSPKSGHDTVSWYQQALGQGPQFIFQYYEEEERQRGNFPDRFSGHQFPNYSSELNVNALLLGDSALYLCASSFSSSGSSYNEQFFGPGTRLTVL.

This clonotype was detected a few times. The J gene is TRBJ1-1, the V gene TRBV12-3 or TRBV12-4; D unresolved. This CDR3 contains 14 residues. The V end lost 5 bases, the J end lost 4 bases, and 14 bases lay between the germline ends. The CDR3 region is CASSPRGSRTEAFF. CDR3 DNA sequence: TGTGCCAGCAGTCCCAGAGGCAGTCGCACTGAAGCTTTCTTT.

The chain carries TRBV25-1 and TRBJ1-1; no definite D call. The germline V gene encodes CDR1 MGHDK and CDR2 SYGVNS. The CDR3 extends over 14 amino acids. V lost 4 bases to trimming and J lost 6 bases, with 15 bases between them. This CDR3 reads CASSAGNLGAEAFF. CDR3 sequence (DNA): TGTGCCAGCAGTGCGGGGAACCTGGGCGCTGAAGCTTTCTTT.

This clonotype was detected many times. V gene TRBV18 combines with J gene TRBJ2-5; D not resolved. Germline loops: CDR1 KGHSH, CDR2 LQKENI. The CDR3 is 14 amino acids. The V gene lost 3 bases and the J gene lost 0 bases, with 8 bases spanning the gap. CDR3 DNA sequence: TGTGCCAGCTCACCGGTACAGAACCAAGAGACCCAGTACTTC. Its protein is CASSPVQNQETQYF.

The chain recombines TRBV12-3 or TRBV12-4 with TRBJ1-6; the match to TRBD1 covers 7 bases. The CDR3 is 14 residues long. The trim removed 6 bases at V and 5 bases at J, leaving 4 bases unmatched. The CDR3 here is CASRTGTNNSPLHF. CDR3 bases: TGTGCCAGCAGGACAGGGACAAATAATTCACCCCTCCACTTT.

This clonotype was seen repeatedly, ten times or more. The CDR3 loop reads CASSPGGVSDTQYF. The CDR3, as DNA: TGTGCCAGCAGCCCGGGGGGAGTCTCAGATACGCAGTATTTT. This chain uses TRBV7-9 with TRBJ2-3, with TRBD2 matching 7 bases. The V gene's germline CDR1 is SEHNR and CDR2 FQNEAQ (reference sequence). With V trimmed by 5 bases and J by 4 bases, 6 bases remained unmatched. The CDR3 totals 14 residues.

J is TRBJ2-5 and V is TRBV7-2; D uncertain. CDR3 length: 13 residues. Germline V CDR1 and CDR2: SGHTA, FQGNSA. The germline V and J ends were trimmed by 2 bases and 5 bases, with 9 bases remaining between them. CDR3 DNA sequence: TGTGCCAGCAGCTTATATCTGGGGGAGACCCAGTACTTC. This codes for CASSLYLGETQYF.

The CDR3 nucleotides are TGTGCCACCTCCGGGACCTACCGGGGAGGGGAGCTGTTTTTT. Translation: CATSGTYRGGELFF. The chain employs TRBV19 and TRBJ2-2; D could derive from TRBD1 or TRBD2 (5 bases each). The CDR3 spans 14 residues. V lost 10 bases and J 8 bases, leaving 20 bases between the germline ends. Germline assignment: CDR1 LNHDA and CDR2 SQIVND (reference sequence).

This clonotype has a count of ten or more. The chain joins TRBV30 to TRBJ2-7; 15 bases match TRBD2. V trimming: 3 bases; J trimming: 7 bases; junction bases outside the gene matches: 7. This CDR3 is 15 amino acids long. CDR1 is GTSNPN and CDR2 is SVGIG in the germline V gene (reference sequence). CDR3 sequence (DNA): TGTGCCTGGAGCAAGGGACTAGCGGGGGGTTTGGAGCAGTACTTC. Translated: CAWSKGLAGGLEQYF.

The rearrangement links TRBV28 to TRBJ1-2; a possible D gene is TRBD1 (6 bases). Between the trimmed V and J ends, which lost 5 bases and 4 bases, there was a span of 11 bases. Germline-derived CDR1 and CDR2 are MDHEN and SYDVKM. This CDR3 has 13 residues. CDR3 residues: CASSPSGAYGYTF. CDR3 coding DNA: TGTGCCAGCAGTCCCTCGGGGGCCTATGGCTACACCTTC.

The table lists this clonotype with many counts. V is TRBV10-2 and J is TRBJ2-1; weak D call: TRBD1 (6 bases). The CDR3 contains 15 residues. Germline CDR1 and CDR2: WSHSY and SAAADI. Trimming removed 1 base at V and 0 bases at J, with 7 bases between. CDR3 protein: CASSEWTVSYNEQFF. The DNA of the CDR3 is TGCGCCAGCAGTGAGTGGACAGTCTCCTACAATGAGCAGTTCTTC.

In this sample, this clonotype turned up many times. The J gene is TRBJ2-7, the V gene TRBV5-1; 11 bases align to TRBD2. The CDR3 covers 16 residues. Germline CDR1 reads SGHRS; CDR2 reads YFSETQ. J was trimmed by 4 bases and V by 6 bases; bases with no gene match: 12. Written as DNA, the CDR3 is TGCGCCAGCACATCCCTAGGGACTAGCGGAACTTACGAGCAGTACTTC. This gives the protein CASTSLGTSGTYEQYF. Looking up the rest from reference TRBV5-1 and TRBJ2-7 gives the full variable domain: KAGVTQTPRYLIKTRGQQVTLSCSPISGHRSVSWYQQTPGQGLQFLFEYFSETQRNKGNFPGRFSGRQFSNSRSEMNVSTLELGDSALYLCASTSLGTSGTYEQYFGPGTRLTVT.

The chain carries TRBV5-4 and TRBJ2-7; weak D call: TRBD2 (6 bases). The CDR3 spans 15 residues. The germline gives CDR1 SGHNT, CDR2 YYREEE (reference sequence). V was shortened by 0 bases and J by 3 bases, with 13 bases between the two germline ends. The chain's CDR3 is CASSLAGGMGYEQYF. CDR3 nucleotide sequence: TGTGCCAGCAGCTTGGCCGGCGGGATGGGCTACGAGCAGTACTTC.

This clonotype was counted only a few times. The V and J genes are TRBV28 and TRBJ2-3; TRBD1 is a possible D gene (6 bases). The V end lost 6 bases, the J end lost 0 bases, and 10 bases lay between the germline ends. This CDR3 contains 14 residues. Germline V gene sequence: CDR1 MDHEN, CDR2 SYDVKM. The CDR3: CASSTGTSTDTQYF. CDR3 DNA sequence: TGTGCCAGCAGCACCGGGACAAGCACAGATACGCAGTATTTT.

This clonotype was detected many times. For the CDR3, the DNA is TGTGCCAGCAGCCCAGAACCCTATGGCTACACCTTC. This codes for CASSPEPYGYTF. V is TRBV7-9 and J is TRBJ1-2; unclear D gene. CDR1 and CDR2 from the germline V gene are SEHNR and FQNEAQ (reference sequence). The CDR3 is made up of 12 amino acids. The germline V and J ends were trimmed by 5 bases and 4 bases, with 8 bases remaining between them. The whole variable domain, filled in from reference TRBV7-9 and TRBJ1-2, reads DTGVSQNPRHKITKRGQNVTFRCDPISEHNRLYWYRQTLGQGPEFLTYFQNEAQLEKSRLLSDRFSAERPKGSFSTLEIQRTEQGDSAMYLCASSPEPYGYTFGSGTRLTVV.

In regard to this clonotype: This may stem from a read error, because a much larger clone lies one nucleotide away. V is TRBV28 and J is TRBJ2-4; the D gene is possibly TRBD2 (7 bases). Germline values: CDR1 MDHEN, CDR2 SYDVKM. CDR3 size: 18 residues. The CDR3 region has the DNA TGTGCCAGCTGTTTACCAGCCGGGGGGACAACTGCCAAAAACATTCAGTACTTC. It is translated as CASCLPAGGTTAKNIQYF.

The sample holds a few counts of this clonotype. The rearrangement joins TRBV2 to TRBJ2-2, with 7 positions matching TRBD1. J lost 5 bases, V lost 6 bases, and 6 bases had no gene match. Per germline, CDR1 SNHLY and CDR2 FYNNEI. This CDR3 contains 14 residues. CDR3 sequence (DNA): TGTGCCAGCAGCAGGGGGACCTTTACCGGGGAGCTGTTTTTT. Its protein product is CASSRGTFTGELFF.

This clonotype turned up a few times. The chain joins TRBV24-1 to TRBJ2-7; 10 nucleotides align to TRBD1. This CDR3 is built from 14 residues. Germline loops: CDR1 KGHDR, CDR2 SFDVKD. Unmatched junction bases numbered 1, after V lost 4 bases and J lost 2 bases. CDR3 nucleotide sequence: TGTGCCACCAGTGACGGGACAGGGGCCTACGAGCAGTACTTC. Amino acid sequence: CATSDGTGAYEQYF.

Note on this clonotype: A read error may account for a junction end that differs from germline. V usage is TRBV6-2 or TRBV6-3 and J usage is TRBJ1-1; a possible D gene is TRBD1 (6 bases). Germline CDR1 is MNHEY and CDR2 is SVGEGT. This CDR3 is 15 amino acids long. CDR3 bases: TGTGCCACCAGTTCCGGGGCAGGGGCGAACACTGAAGCTTTCTTT. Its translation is CATSSGAGANTEAFF.

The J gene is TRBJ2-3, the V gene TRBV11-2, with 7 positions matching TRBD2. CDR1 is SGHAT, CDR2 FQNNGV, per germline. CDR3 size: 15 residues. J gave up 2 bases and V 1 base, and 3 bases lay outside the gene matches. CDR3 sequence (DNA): TGTGCCAGCAGCTTAGGCGGGAGAAACACAGATACGCAGTATTTT. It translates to CASSLGGRNTDTQYF.

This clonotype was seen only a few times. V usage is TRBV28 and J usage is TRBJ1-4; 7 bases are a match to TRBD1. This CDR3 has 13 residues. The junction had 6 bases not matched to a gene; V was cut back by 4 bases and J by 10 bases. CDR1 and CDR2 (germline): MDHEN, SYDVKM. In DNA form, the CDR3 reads TGTGCCAGCAGTTACACTCAGGGGGGAAAACTGTTTTTT. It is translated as CASSYTQGGKLFF.

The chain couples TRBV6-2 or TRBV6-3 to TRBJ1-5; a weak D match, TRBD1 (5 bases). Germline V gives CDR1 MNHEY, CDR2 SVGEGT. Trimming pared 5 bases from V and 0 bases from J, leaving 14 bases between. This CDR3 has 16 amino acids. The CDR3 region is CASSPTDSYSNQPQHF. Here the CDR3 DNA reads TGTGCCAGCAGTCCAACCGACAGTTATAGCAATCAGCCCCAGCATTTT.

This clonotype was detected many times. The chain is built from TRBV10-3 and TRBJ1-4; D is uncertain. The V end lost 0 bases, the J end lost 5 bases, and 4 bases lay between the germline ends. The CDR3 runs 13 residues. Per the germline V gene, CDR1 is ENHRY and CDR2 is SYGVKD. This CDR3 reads CAISESANEKLFF. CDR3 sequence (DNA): TGTGCCATCAGTGAGTCGGCGAATGAAAAACTGTTTTTT.

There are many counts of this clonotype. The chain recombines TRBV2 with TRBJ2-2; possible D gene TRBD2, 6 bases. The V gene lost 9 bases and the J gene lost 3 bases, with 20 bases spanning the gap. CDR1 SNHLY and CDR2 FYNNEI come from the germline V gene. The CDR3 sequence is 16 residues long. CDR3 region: CASTTGTFQYTGELFF. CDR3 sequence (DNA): TGTGCCAGTACGACGGGGACTTTTCAATACACCGGGGAGCTGTTTTTT.

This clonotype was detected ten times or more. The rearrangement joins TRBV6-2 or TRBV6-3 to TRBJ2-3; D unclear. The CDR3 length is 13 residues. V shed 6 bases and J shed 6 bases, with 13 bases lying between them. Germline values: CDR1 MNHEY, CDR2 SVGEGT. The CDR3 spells CASRGSATDTQYF. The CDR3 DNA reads TGTGCCAGCAGAGGTTCAGCCACGGATACGCAGTATTTT.

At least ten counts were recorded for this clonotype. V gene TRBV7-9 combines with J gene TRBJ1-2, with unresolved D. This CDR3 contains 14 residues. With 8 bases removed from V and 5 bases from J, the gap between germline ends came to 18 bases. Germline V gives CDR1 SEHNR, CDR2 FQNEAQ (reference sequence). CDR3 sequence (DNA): TGTGCCAGCTATGGAGATCCTAGATCGTATGGCTACACCTTC. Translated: CASYGDPRSYGYTF.

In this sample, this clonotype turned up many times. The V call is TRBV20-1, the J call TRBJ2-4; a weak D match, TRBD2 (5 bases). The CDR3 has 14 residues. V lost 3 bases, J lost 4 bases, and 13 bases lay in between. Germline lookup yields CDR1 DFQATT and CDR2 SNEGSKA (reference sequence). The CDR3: CSARGLTMKNIQYF. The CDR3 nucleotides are TGCAGTGCTAGGGGATTGACTATGAAAAACATTCAGTACTTC.

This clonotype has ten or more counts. CDR3: CASSHPRGGTGELFF. CDR3 nucleotides: TGTGCCAGCAGCCACCCTAGGGGGGGGACCGGGGAGCTGTTTTTT. The rearrangement links TRBV7-6 to TRBJ2-2; possible D gene TRBD2, 7 bases. The ends were cut back, 5 bases at V and 5 bases at J, with 15 bases in the middle. This CDR3 contains 15 residues. Germline CDR1 is SGHVS and CDR2 is FNYEAQ.